This T cell receptor (beta chain) was retrieved from a study of identical twins. Overall study results and limits: The same donors were not followed; conclusions instead depended on cross-sectional statistical analysis. Excess low generation probability was seen in twin-shared out-of-frame alpha sequences. Reduced insertions were recorded for abundant cord blood beta clonotypes, with no such pattern in memory repertoires.

Template switching supplied a universal primer site; unique molecular identifiers were carried on the cDNA. TCRdb reprocessed the 5' RACE reads with MiXCR, giving one entry per CDR3 protein. Of 1.5 million or so distinct CDR3 sequences listed, roughly a third are singletons. As for this clonotype: Antigen: not known.

The sample taken for sequencing was cord blood. This TCR derives from a newborn girl in good health.

CDR3 region: CASSLGVSSSPLHF. The CDR3 DNA follows: TGCGCCAGCAGCTTGGGAGTGAGTTCTTCACCCCTCCACTTT. The chain joins TRBV5-1 to TRBJ1-6; D remains unclear. This CDR3 is 14 amino acids long. The germline V gene has CDR1 SGHRS and CDR2 YFSETQ. The germline V and J ends were trimmed by 0 bases and 9 bases, with 10 bases remaining between them.